These 31 T cell receptor beta chains came from one sample sequenced in a study of blood T cells in healthy people across ages. Primed by a sample-barcoded 5' primer and a J-beta primer mix, a second PCR proceeded for 7 to 11 cycles. TCRdb itself ran the 5' RACE reads through MiXCR, one entry per CDR3 protein. The data show about 1.4 million distinct CDR3 sequences, approximately 60% seen once. The sequenced sample consisted of blood. Every receptor here comes from a man younger than 35 in good health.

The V and J genes are TRBV29-1 and TRBJ1-1; D is perhaps TRBD1 (5 bases). CDR3 length: 13 amino acids. Trimming took 5 bases from V and 2 from J, leaving 12 bases between them. Germline-derived CDR1 and CDR2 are SQVTM and ANQGSEA. The CDR3 nucleotides are TGCAGCGTTTGGGAGGGGCGAAACACTGAAGCTTTCTTT. Protein: CSVWEGRNTEAFF.

This chain joins TRBV6-5 and TRBJ2-7, with D possibly TRBD1 on 7 matching bases. Germline V gives CDR1 MNHEY, CDR2 SVGAGI. This CDR3 has 14 amino acids. V dropped 3 bases and J dropped 5 bases, with 14 bases sitting between them. CDR3 in amino acids: CASSYQGGVDEQYF. Written as DNA, the CDR3 is TGTGCCAGCAGTTATCAGGGGGGCGTCGACGAGCAGTACTTC.

The rearrangement uses TRBV27 and TRBJ2-7; 7 nucleotides agree with TRBD2. After removal of 4 bases from V and 0 bases from J, the junction contained 6 bases not matched to a gene. From germline, CDR1 is MNHEY and CDR2 SMNVEV (reference sequence). There are 15 residues in the CDR3. The CDR3 coding sequence is TGTGCCAGCAGTTCACTAGCGAGAGACTCCTACGAGCAGTACTTC. Its protein is CASSSLARDSYEQYF.

This clonotype appeared a single time. The chain combines TRBV12-3 or TRBV12-4 with TRBJ2-3; D is perhaps TRBD1 (5 bases). Trimming left V 6 bases short and J 2 bases short, with 18 bases between. The CDR3 length is 16 residues. CDR3 loop: CASRDTVGADTDTQYF. CDR3 DNA: TGTGCCAGCAGAGATACGGTAGGGGCAGACACAGATACGCAGTATTTT.

The V call is TRBV29-1, the J call TRBJ2-3; D tentatively reads TRBD1 or TRBD2 (6 bases each). Per the germline V gene, CDR1 is SQVTM and CDR2 is ANQGSEA. The ends were cut back, 5 bases at V and 5 bases at J, with 14 bases in the middle. CDR3 length: 13 residues. The CDR3 DNA is TGCAGCGTTTGGAGGGGGAGCGAAGATACGCAGTATTTT. Translating gives CSVWRGSEDTQYF.

The J gene is TRBJ2-7, the V gene TRBV4-1, with D unresolved. Trimming pared 0 bases from V and 4 bases from J, leaving 10 bases between. Per the germline V gene, CDR1 is MGHRA and CDR2 is YSYEKL. The CDR3 is 14 amino acids. CDR3 loop: CASSQDESGYEQYF. In DNA, the CDR3 is TGCGCCAGCAGCCAAGATGAGAGTGGTTACGAGCAGTACTTC.

The genes are TRBV6-2 or TRBV6-3 and TRBJ1-1; D remains unclear. Germline loops: CDR1 MNHEY, CDR2 SVGEGT. The ends were cut back, 7 bases at V and 1 base at J, with 7 bases in the middle. CDR3 length: 12 residues. CDR3 protein: CASNQENTEAFF. In nucleotides, the CDR3 is TGTGCCAGCAACCAGGAGAACACTGAAGCTTTCTTT.

This clonotype was picked up a small number of times. The chain is built from TRBV5-5 and TRBJ2-7; D uncertain. Germline-derived CDR1 and CDR2 are SGHKS and YYEKEE (reference sequence). This CDR3 comprises 16 residues. Trimming removed 4 bases at V and 0 bases at J, with 17 bases between. Here the CDR3 reads CASSPTGSASSYEQYF. Written as DNA, the CDR3 is TGTGCCAGCAGCCCGACGGGCAGTGCCAGCTCCTACGAGCAGTACTTC.

The table lists this clonotype with a few counts. The rearrangement uses TRBV7-2 and TRBJ2-1, with 7 bases matching TRBD1. V lost 5 bases and J lost 9; bases outside the gene matches: 7. Germline V gives CDR1 SGHTA, CDR2 FQGNSA. This CDR3 has 13 residues. The DNA for the CDR3 is TGTGCCAGCAGCCGAACAGGGGATAGTGAGCAGTTCTTC. It is translated as CASSRTGDSEQFF.

This clonotype was detected a few times. This sequence joins TRBV7-2 and TRBJ2-2, with 8 bases identical to TRBD2. The V gene end was trimmed by 5 bases and the J gene end by 6 bases; junction bases not matched to a gene: 8. The germline gives CDR1 SGHTA, CDR2 FQGNSA. This CDR3 is built from 15 residues. The CDR3 sequence is CASSPSGREAGELFF. The CDR3 nucleotides read TGTGCCAGCAGCCCTTCTGGGCGGGAGGCCGGGGAGCTGTTTTTT. Supplemented by reference TRBV7-2 and TRBJ2-2, the full variable domain reads GAGVSQSPSNKVTEKGKDVELRCDPISGHTALYWYRQSLGQGLEFLIYFQGNSAPDKSGLPSDRFSAERTGGSVSTLTIQRTQQEDSAVYLCASSPSGREAGELFFGEGSRLTVL.

The chain joins TRBV28 to TRBJ2-5; no firm D call. The germline V gene has CDR1 MDHEN and CDR2 SYDVKM. The CDR3 contains 14 residues. Trimming took 7 bases from V and 0 from J, leaving 12 bases between them. CDR3 DNA: TGTGCCAGCACTCATCTAAGTGACCAAGAGACCCAGTACTTC. Translating gives CASTHLSDQETQYF.

The chain combines TRBV4-1 with TRBJ2-3, with TRBD2 as a possible D gene (6 bases). Trimming shortened V by 4 bases and J by 1 base, and 12 bases separated the two germline ends. This CDR3 has 15 residues. Per germline, CDR1 MGHRA and CDR2 YSYEKL. The CDR3 protein is CASSRGVAGTDTQYF. The CDR3 DNA follows: TGCGCCAGCAGCCGTGGAGTAGCGGGCACAGATACGCAGTATTTT.

This rearrangement joins TRBV20-1 to TRBJ2-7; D possibly uses TRBD1 or TRBD2 (6 bases each). Germline CDR1 reads DFQATT; CDR2 reads SNEGSKA (reference sequence). V was cut by 6 bases and J by 3 bases, with 18 bases left in between. The CDR3 is 14 amino acids. This CDR3 reads CSAGDLRGLYEQYF. CDR3 bases: TGCAGTGCGGGGGACCTACGGGGGCTCTACGAGCAGTACTTC.

This clonotype was picked up a small number of times. The chain joins TRBV7-2 to TRBJ2-7; D might be TRBD2 (5 bases). Germline-derived CDR1 and CDR2 are SGHTA and FQGNSA. V was clipped by 1 base and J by 3 bases, with 13 bases between them. CDR3 length: 15 amino acids. The CDR3 here is CASSLGGSEIYEQYF. CDR3 in DNA: TGTGCCAGCAGCTTAGGGGGTAGCGAAATCTACGAGCAGTACTTC.

The chain recombines TRBV18 with TRBJ2-1; 11 bases agree with TRBD2. Germline loops: CDR1 KGHSH, CDR2 LQKENI. V lost 6 bases to trimming and J lost 0 bases; unmatched junction nucleotides: 10. The CDR3 runs to 18 residues. The CDR3 DNA reads as TGTGCCAGCTCCCAGACTGGACTAGCGGGTCGCTCCTACAATGAGCAGTTCTTC. Its translation is CASSQTGLAGRSYNEQFF. Complete variable domain (other parts from reference TRBV18 and TRBJ2-1): NAGVMQNPRHLVRRRGQEARLRCSPMKGHSHVYWYRQLPEEGLKFMVYLQKENIIDESGMPKERFSAEFPKEGPSILRIQQVVRGDSAAYFCASSQTGLAGRSYNEQFFGPGTRLTVL.

The chain employs TRBV29-1 and TRBJ1-2, with TRBD1 matching over 9 bases. This CDR3 has 13 residues. Unmatched junction bases numbered 9, after V lost 7 bases and J lost 6 bases. The germline gives CDR1 SQVTM, CDR2 ANQGSEA. The CDR3 DNA sequence: TGCAGCGCTAGGACAGGGGAGAATCATGGCTACACCTTC. The encoded protein is CSARTGENHGYTF.

The CDR3 reads CASSLHNNEQFF. CDR3 DNA: TGTGCCAGCAGCCTACATAACAATGAGCAGTTCTTC. This sequence joins TRBV6-5 and TRBJ2-1; no clear D. Germline values: CDR1 MNHEY, CDR2 SVGAGI. The V end lost 6 bases, the J end lost 5 bases, and 8 bases lay between the germline ends. This CDR3 comprises 12 residues.

This clonotype was recorded a few times. This chain connects TRBV19 to TRBJ2-7; tentative D call: TRBD2 (5 bases). The CDR3 runs to 13 residues. Germline assignment: CDR1 LNHDA and CDR2 SQIVND (reference sequence). Trimming removed 3 bases at V and 4 bases at J, with 10 bases between. CDR3: CASSIFEGYEQYF. DNA for the CDR3: TGTGCCAGTAGTATCTTCGAGGGTTACGAGCAGTACTTC.

The rearrangement links TRBV18 to TRBJ2-3, with D tentatively TRBD1 or TRBD2 (5 bases each). CDR1 is KGHSH, CDR2 LQKENI, per germline. This CDR3 region has 16 residues. The V end was cut by 3 bases, the J end by 1 base, with 14 bases between. In nucleotides, the CDR3 is TGTGCCAGCTCACCTTTCCGGGACCGGCGCACAGATACGCAGTATTTT. It specifies CASSPFRDRRTDTQYF.

This chain links TRBV7-2 with TRBJ1-6, with 8 nucleotides matching TRBD1. The germline gives CDR1 SGHTA, CDR2 FQGNSA. The J segment lost 9 bases and the V segment lost 2 bases, leaving 9 bases of the junction unmatched. The CDR3 covers 16 residues. The CDR3 region is CASSLFSAGGGSPLHF. For the CDR3, the DNA is TGTGCCAGCAGCTTATTCAGTGCAGGGGGCGGTTCACCCCTCCACTTT.

The chain carries TRBV5-1 and TRBJ1-1, with 7 bases identical to TRBD1. There are 16 residues in the CDR3. V lost 4 bases to trimming and J lost 0 bases; unmatched junction nucleotides: 9. Germline V CDR1 and CDR2: SGHRS, YFSETQ. CDR3 coding DNA: TGCGCCAGCAGCGCACCGGGGACAGCCCTGAACACTGAAGCTTTCTTT. Protein: CASSAPGTALNTEAFF.

V gene TRBV20-1 combines with J gene TRBJ2-7; D gene ambiguous. V was trimmed by 6 bases and J by 3 bases, leaving 21 bases between them. CDR3 length: 15 amino acids. Per germline, CDR1 DFQATT and CDR2 SNEGSKA (reference sequence). CDR3 nucleotide sequence: TGCAGTGCCTTGGGTAGTCCAGCCCAAAACTACGAGCAGTACTTC. Translated, it gives CSALGSPAQNYEQYF.

This sequence joins TRBV25-1 and TRBJ1-2; TRBD1 agrees at 8 bases. J lost 3 bases, V lost 1 base, and 4 bases had no gene match. CDR3 size: 15 residues. Germline CDR1 reads MGHDK; CDR2 reads SYGVNS. The CDR3: CASSELGTGHYGYTF. The CDR3 DNA reads as TGTGCCAGCAGTGAATTAGGGACAGGACACTATGGCTACACCTTC.

V and J are TRBV4-1 and TRBJ2-5; no clear D. V lost 4 bases, J lost 5 bases, and 14 bases lay in between. CDR3 length: 14 amino acids. Germline V gene lookup returns CDR1 MGHRA and CDR2 YSYEKL. DNA of the CDR3: TGCGCCAGCAGCCCCTATAGGCTTTTTGAGACCCAGTACTTC. It codes for CASSPYRLFETQYF.

This clonotype was found a few times. V usage is TRBV4-3 and J usage is TRBJ2-3; maybe TRBD2 (6 bases). This CDR3 comprises 15 residues. V dropped 1 base and J dropped 7 bases, with 15 bases sitting between them. CDR1 and CDR2 from the germline V gene are LGHNA and YSLEER. In DNA form, the CDR3 reads TGCGCCAGCAGCCAAGCCCGGGACTGGAGGTATACGCAGTATTTT. It encodes CASSQARDWRYTQYF.

The chain joins TRBV27 to TRBJ2-7, with D perhaps matching TRBD2 (5 bases). Germline V gives CDR1 MNHEY, CDR2 SMNVEV (reference sequence). This CDR3 comprises 15 residues. With 0 bases removed from V and 5 bases from J, the gap between germline ends came to 14 bases. CDR3 region: CASSLSGENYDEQYF. CDR3 in DNA: TGTGCCAGCAGTTTATCCGGGGAAAACTACGACGAGCAGTACTTC.

This sequence joins TRBV20-1 and TRBJ2-1; no firm D call. This CDR3 is 14 amino acids long. Germline V gene lookup returns CDR1 DFQATT and CDR2 SNEGSKA (reference sequence). Between the trimmed V and J ends, which lost 6 bases and 4 bases, there was a span of 16 bases. The CDR3 DNA follows: TGCAGTGCGCCTCCCCGCGGTTCGTACAATGAGCAGTTCTTC. It yields the protein CSAPPRGSYNEQFF.

This clonotype appeared a single time. V gene TRBV5-6 combines with J gene TRBJ2-5; 8 positions agree with TRBD2. The J call may be faulty, since TRBJ2-7 better matches the DNA end. CDR1 and CDR2 from the germline V gene are SGHDT and YYEEEE. This CDR3 comprises 15 residues. The CDR3 DNA reads as TGTGCCAGCAGCTCGAAGCGGGGGTTCCCCTACGAGCAGTACTTC. Its protein product is CASSSKRGFPYEQYF.

V and J are TRBV29-1 and TRBJ1-3; D call uncertain. V lost 2 bases to trimming and J lost 0 bases, with 8 bases between them. Germline values: CDR1 SQVTM, CDR2 ANQGSEA. The CDR3 consists of 14 residues. The CDR3 reads CSVECRDSGNTIYF. The CDR3 region has the DNA TGCAGCGTTGAATGCCGGGACTCTGGAAACACCATATATTTT.

This chain joins TRBV5-6 and TRBJ2-1; D unclear. The CDR3 runs to 17 residues. CDR1 and CDR2 from the germline V gene are SGHDT and YYEEEE. V was cut by 4 bases and J by 5 bases, with 22 bases left in between. The CDR3 sequence is CASSANALILKDNEQFF. The DNA of the CDR3 is TGTGCCAGCAGCGCCAATGCCCTCATCCTCAAGGACAATGAGCAGTTCTTC. The whole variable domain, filled in from reference TRBV5-6 and TRBJ2-1, reads DAGVTQSPTHLIKTRGQQVTLRCSPKSGHDTVSWYQQALGQGPQFIFQYYEEEERQRGNFPDRFSGHQFPNYSSELNVNALLLGDSALYLCASSANALILKDNEQFFGPGTRLTVL.

This clonotype was seen more than once but under ten times. V gene TRBV10-2 combines with J gene TRBJ2-5, with 9 bases that match TRBD1. The CDR3 has 15 residues. Per the germline V gene, CDR1 is WSHSY and CDR2 is SAAADI. The J segment lost 3 bases and the V segment lost 6 bases, leaving 8 bases of the junction unmatched. CDR3 sequence reads: CASRFFRDREETQYF. CDR3 in DNA: TGCGCCAGCAGATTCTTTCGGGACAGGGAAGAGACCCAGTACTTC.